This TCR beta chain was captured by sequencing in a study of blood T cell repertoires in COVID-19. Profiled with immunoSEQ multiplex PCR; TCRdb holds only in-frame clones, not every one. Among over 400,000 clones, 88% were seen once, and the ten largest hold more than 7.5%. The sequence derives from a woman aged 60-75 years who had recovered from COVID-19. Material for sequencing was PBMCs or T cells enriched from blood (not recorded which).

The CDR3 sequence: CASVGSQTGELFF. The CDR3 DNA reads TGTGCCAGTGTTGGGAGCCAGACCGGGGAGCTGTTTTTT. This chain joins TRBV6-5 and TRBJ2-2; maybe TRBD2 (5 bases). Germline values: CDR1 MNHEY, CDR2 SVGAGI. Trimming took 9 bases from V and 5 from J, leaving 13 bases between them. The CDR3 runs 13 residues.